These T cell receptor beta chains were read from a single sample in a study of blood T cell repertoires in COVID-19. Method: immunoSEQ multiplex PCR; TCRdb's copy keeps in-frame clones and lacks some. The sample carries tens of thousands of clones, around 87% recorded once. Sequences were obtained from peripheral blood. The source is a human donor in a cohort sampled during active COVID-19. The CDR3 runs from the conserved cysteine through the conserved F or W. Each record gives: J gene, clone size, D gene, V gene, CDR3 DNA, CDR3 protein. A D gene is named only where the DNA matches it firmly. A row's size may be missing; if present it is once, few, many or a size class.

j_gene: TRBJ2-5; abundance: -; d_gene: -; v_gene: TRBV6-2/TRBV6-3; CDR3nt: TGTGCCAGCAGTTACGGAATAGCTGTAGAGACCCAGTACTTC; CDR3aa: CASSYGIAVETQYF
j_gene: TRBJ1-3; abundance: -; d_gene: -; v_gene: TRBV6-4; CDR3nt: TGTGCCAGCATTAAAGAGGGCACTGGAAACACCATATATTTT; CDR3aa: CASIKEGTGNTIYF
j_gene: TRBJ1-1; abundance: once; d_gene: TRBD1; v_gene: TRBV5-5; CDR3nt: TGTGCCAGCAGCTTGAGCCCGGGACAGAGGAACACTGAAGCTTTCTTT; CDR3aa: CASSLSPGQRNTEAFF
j_gene: TRBJ2-1; abundance: -; d_gene: TRBD1; v_gene: TRBV11-1; CDR3nt: TGTGCCAGCAGCCCCGGGACAGGGGTGGGCGATGAGCAGTTCTTC; CDR3aa: CASSPGTGVGDEQFF
j_gene: TRBJ2-3; abundance: -; d_gene: TRBD2; v_gene: TRBV7-3; CDR3nt: TGTGCCAGCAGCTTAAGAAGTCAAGCACTAGCGGGGTTCGCAGATACGCAGTATTTT; CDR3aa: CASSLRSQALAGFADTQYF
j_gene: TRBJ2-3; abundance: -; d_gene: TRBD2; v_gene: TRBV4-2; CDR3nt: TGTGCCAGCAGCCAAGGGGCTAGCGGGGATATCAACACAGATACGCAGTATTTT; CDR3aa: CASSQGASGDINTDTQYF
j_gene: TRBJ2-7; abundance: -; d_gene: TRBD2; v_gene: TRBV5-4; CDR3nt: TGTGCCAGCAGCTTAGGTAGCGGGAACTCCTACGAGCAGTACTTC; CDR3aa: CASSLGSGNSYEQYF
j_gene: TRBJ1-1; abundance: -; d_gene: -; v_gene: TRBV11-3; CDR3nt: TGTGCCAGCAGCACCCAGGGGCCGAGAACTGAAGCTTTCTTT; CDR3aa: CASSTQGPRTEAFF
j_gene: TRBJ2-1; abundance: -; d_gene: -; v_gene: TRBV7-3; CDR3nt: TGTGCCAGCAGCTTAGGAGCATACAATGAGCAGTTCTTC; CDR3aa: CASSLGAYNEQFF
j_gene: TRBJ1-1; abundance: -; d_gene: TRBD1; v_gene: TRBV30; CDR3nt: TGTGCCTGGAGTTGGACAGGGGGAGCTTTCTTT; CDR3aa: CAWSWTGGAFF
j_gene: TRBJ1-2; abundance: -; d_gene: -; v_gene: TRBV7-6; CDR3nt: TGTGCCAGCAGCTTAAGGCAGGGGAATGGCTACACCTTC; CDR3aa: CASSLRQGNGYTF
j_gene: TRBJ1-1; abundance: -; d_gene: TRBD1; v_gene: TRBV7-9; CDR3nt: TGTGCCAGCAGCCGGCCGGGGACAGGAAATTTTGAAGAAGCTTTCTTT; CDR3aa: CASSRPGTGNFEEAFF
j_gene: TRBJ1-2; abundance: -; d_gene: TRBD1; v_gene: TRBV7-2; CDR3nt: TGTGCCAGCAGCATACAGGGGCTGGATGGCTACACCTTC; CDR3aa: CASSIQGLDGYTF
j_gene: TRBJ1-1; abundance: -; d_gene: -; v_gene: TRBV6-2/TRBV6-3; CDR3nt: TGTGCCAGCAGTTACTCGAGAAGCATGAACACTGAAGCTTTCTTT; CDR3aa: CASSYSRSMNTEAFF
j_gene: TRBJ2-5; abundance: -; d_gene: -; v_gene: TRBV7-2; CDR3nt: TGTGCCAGCAGCTATAGTAGCGGTGGGGAGACCCAGTACTTC; CDR3aa: CASSYSSGGETQYF
j_gene: TRBJ2-3; abundance: -; d_gene: TRBD2; v_gene: TRBV2; CDR3nt: TGTGCCACCCCCAGACTAGCGGGAGTTATGGCTAGCACAGATACGCAGTATTTT; CDR3aa: CATPRLAGVMASTDTQYF
j_gene: TRBJ2-7; abundance: once; d_gene: TRBD2; v_gene: TRBV27; CDR3nt: TGTGCCAGCAGTCCACGGGTTCTAGCGGGAGGGTCCTACGAGCAGTACTTC; CDR3aa: CASSPRVLAGGSYEQYF
j_gene: TRBJ2-4; abundance: -; d_gene: TRBD1; v_gene: TRBV18; CDR3nt: TGTGCCAGCTCACCCCGTATGGACAGGGTAAACATTCAGTACTTC; CDR3aa: CASSPRMDRVNIQYF
j_gene: TRBJ2-3; abundance: -; d_gene: -; v_gene: TRBV4-3; CDR3nt: TGCGCCAGCAGCCAAGAGGGGCAGGGGGGCTGGGGAGCAGATACGCAGTATTTT; CDR3aa: CASSQEGQGGWGADTQYF
j_gene: TRBJ2-5; abundance: -; d_gene: TRBD1; v_gene: TRBV5-1; CDR3nt: TGCGCCAGCAGCTTGTACAGGGGGGAAGAGACCCAGTACTTC; CDR3aa: CASSLYRGEETQYF
j_gene: TRBJ2-7; abundance: once; d_gene: TRBD1; v_gene: TRBV6-6; CDR3nt: TGTGCCAGCACCGGGACAGGAGAATACGAGCAGTACTTC; CDR3aa: CASTGTGEYEQYF
j_gene: TRBJ1-4; abundance: -; d_gene: -; v_gene: TRBV28; CDR3nt: TGTGCCAGCAGTCTCGGGGACTCATCCGGGGAAAAACTGTTTTTT; CDR3aa: CASSLGDSSGEKLFF
j_gene: TRBJ2-7; abundance: -; d_gene: -; v_gene: TRBV27; CDR3nt: TGTGCCAGCAGTTTAAAGGCCTATACTTTAACTAGGCCCTACGAGCAGTACTTC; CDR3aa: CASSLKAYTLTRPYEQYF
j_gene: TRBJ2-2; abundance: -; d_gene: TRBD1; v_gene: TRBV7-9; CDR3nt: TGTGCCAGCAGCTTACCCAAAACAGGGGGTTCTAACACCGGGGAGCTGTTTTTT; CDR3aa: CASSLPKTGGSNTGELFF
j_gene: TRBJ1-4; abundance: -; d_gene: -; v_gene: TRBV25-1; CDR3nt: TGTGCCAGCAGTGAGCGTGGGAGTAATGAAAAACTGTTTTTT; CDR3aa: CASSERGSNEKLFF
j_gene: TRBJ1-2; abundance: -; d_gene: -; v_gene: TRBV19; CDR3nt: TGTGCCAGTAGTATAGAGGCAGGGCCCTATGGCTACACCTTC; CDR3aa: CASSIEAGPYGYTF
j_gene: TRBJ2-4; abundance: -; d_gene: -; v_gene: TRBV4-2; CDR3nt: TGTGCCAGCAGCCAGGATGGGAAGGGGGTAGGCAAAAACATTCAGTACTTC; CDR3aa: CASSQDGKGVGKNIQYF
j_gene: TRBJ2-6; abundance: -; d_gene: -; v_gene: TRBV6-1; CDR3nt: TGTGCCAGCAGTGAACCTACTGGGGCCAACGTCCTGACTTTC; CDR3aa: CASSEPTGANVLTF
j_gene: TRBJ1-5; abundance: once; d_gene: -; v_gene: TRBV28; CDR3nt: TGTGCCAGCGGAAGGCAGACTTATCAGCCCCAGCATTTT; CDR3aa: CASGRQTYQPQHF
j_gene: TRBJ2-4; abundance: -; d_gene: TRBD2; v_gene: TRBV10-2; CDR3nt: TGCGCCAGCAGTGAAGGGAGGGAGTCTGGCATTCAGTACTTC; CDR3aa: CASSEGRESGIQYF
j_gene: TRBJ2-1; abundance: -; d_gene: -; v_gene: TRBV7-9; CDR3nt: TGTGCCAGCAGCTTGGGACAGCGGGCTATCGATGAGCAGTTCTTC; CDR3aa: CASSLGQRAIDEQFF
j_gene: TRBJ2-7; abundance: -; d_gene: TRBD1; v_gene: TRBV4-3; CDR3nt: TGCGCCAGCAGTCCGGACAGGGTTGGATACGAGCAGTACTTC; CDR3aa: CASSPDRVGYEQYF
j_gene: TRBJ2-7; abundance: -; d_gene: -; v_gene: TRBV7-9; CDR3nt: TGTGCCAGCAGCTCCCCCCCCGGGGGCTACGAGCAGTACTTC; CDR3aa: CASSSPPGGYEQYF
j_gene: TRBJ2-1; abundance: -; d_gene: TRBD2; v_gene: TRBV5-1; CDR3nt: TGCGCCAGCAGCGCGTCGGGACTAGTCTTCTACAATGAGCAGTTCTTC; CDR3aa: CASSASGLVFYNEQFF
j_gene: TRBJ2-3; abundance: -; d_gene: TRBD2; v_gene: TRBV5-1; CDR3nt: TGCGCCAGCTCACGGGAGGGCACAGATACGCAGTATTTT; CDR3aa: CASSREGTDTQYF
j_gene: TRBJ1-5; abundance: -; d_gene: -; v_gene: TRBV28; CDR3nt: TGTGCCAGCAGTTCCCCATCAGGGGCGGAGCCCCAGCATTTT; CDR3aa: CASSSPSGAEPQHF
j_gene: TRBJ1-2; abundance: -; d_gene: -; v_gene: TRBV28; CDR3nt: TGTGCCAGCAATCCTATCCCGAACTATGGCTACACCTTC; CDR3aa: CASNPIPNYGYTF
j_gene: TRBJ1-1; abundance: -; d_gene: -; v_gene: TRBV2; CDR3nt: TGTGCCACGACGAGGGTAACCACTGAAGCTTTCTTT; CDR3aa: CATTRVTTEAFF
j_gene: TRBJ1-1; abundance: -; d_gene: TRBD1; v_gene: TRBV5-8; CDR3nt: TGTGCCAGCAGCCAGTACAGGGGGGTAGTCACTGAAGCTTTCTTT; CDR3aa: CASSQYRGVVTEAFF
j_gene: TRBJ2-1; abundance: -; d_gene: TRBD2; v_gene: TRBV27; CDR3nt: TGTGCCAGCATTTATTCACTAGCGGGAGCCAATGAGCAGTTCTTC; CDR3aa: CASIYSLAGANEQFF
j_gene: TRBJ1-5; abundance: -; d_gene: TRBD1; v_gene: TRBV19; CDR3nt: TGTGCCAGTAAAATAGGGACAGGGGGGAATCAGCCCCAGCATTTT; CDR3aa: CASKIGTGGNQPQHF
j_gene: TRBJ2-3; abundance: -; d_gene: -; v_gene: TRBV7-8; CDR3nt: TGTGCCAGCAGCTTAAGACAGCTCGACACAGATACGCAGTATTTT; CDR3aa: CASSLRQLDTDTQYF
j_gene: TRBJ2-2; abundance: -; d_gene: TRBD2; v_gene: TRBV10-1; CDR3nt: TGCGCCAGCGGCGGGGAAGCGGGGGTCGGGGAGCTGTTTTTT; CDR3aa: CASGGEAGVGELFF
j_gene: TRBJ2-3; abundance: -; d_gene: TRBD2; v_gene: TRBV10-2; CDR3nt: TGCGCCAGCACACGTCCGGGACTAGCGGGTCGGGGCCCAGATACGCAGTATTTT; CDR3aa: CASTRPGLAGRGPDTQYF
j_gene: TRBJ1-5; abundance: few; d_gene: -; v_gene: TRBV6-5; CDR3nt: TGTGCCAGCAGCCCCCAGGGTTCTCAGCCCCAGCATTTT; CDR3aa: CASSPQGSQPQHF
j_gene: TRBJ1-1; abundance: -; d_gene: TRBD1; v_gene: TRBV7-3; CDR3nt: TGTGCCAGCAGCGGACAGGGGATGAACACTGAAGCTTTCTTT; CDR3aa: CASSGQGMNTEAFF
j_gene: TRBJ2-5; abundance: -; d_gene: -; v_gene: TRBV2; CDR3nt: TGTGCCACCTTAACGGACTGGGCGGAGACCCAGTACTTC; CDR3aa: CATLTDWAETQYF
j_gene: TRBJ2-3; abundance: -; d_gene: -; v_gene: TRBV16; CDR3nt: TGTGCCAGCAGCCAATTAGCGGAAAGCACAGATACGCAGTATTTT; CDR3aa: CASSQLAESTDTQYF
j_gene: TRBJ1-4; abundance: once; d_gene: TRBD1; v_gene: TRBV7-2; CDR3nt: TGTGCCAGCAGCTTAGTAGGGGGCGGGTCGGGTAATGAAAAACTGTTTTTT; CDR3aa: CASSLVGGGSGNEKLFF
j_gene: TRBJ2-2; abundance: -; d_gene: -; v_gene: TRBV6-6; CDR3nt: TGTGCCAGCAGTTACTCGACCGGGACCGGGGAGCTGTTTTTT; CDR3aa: CASSYSTGTGELFF